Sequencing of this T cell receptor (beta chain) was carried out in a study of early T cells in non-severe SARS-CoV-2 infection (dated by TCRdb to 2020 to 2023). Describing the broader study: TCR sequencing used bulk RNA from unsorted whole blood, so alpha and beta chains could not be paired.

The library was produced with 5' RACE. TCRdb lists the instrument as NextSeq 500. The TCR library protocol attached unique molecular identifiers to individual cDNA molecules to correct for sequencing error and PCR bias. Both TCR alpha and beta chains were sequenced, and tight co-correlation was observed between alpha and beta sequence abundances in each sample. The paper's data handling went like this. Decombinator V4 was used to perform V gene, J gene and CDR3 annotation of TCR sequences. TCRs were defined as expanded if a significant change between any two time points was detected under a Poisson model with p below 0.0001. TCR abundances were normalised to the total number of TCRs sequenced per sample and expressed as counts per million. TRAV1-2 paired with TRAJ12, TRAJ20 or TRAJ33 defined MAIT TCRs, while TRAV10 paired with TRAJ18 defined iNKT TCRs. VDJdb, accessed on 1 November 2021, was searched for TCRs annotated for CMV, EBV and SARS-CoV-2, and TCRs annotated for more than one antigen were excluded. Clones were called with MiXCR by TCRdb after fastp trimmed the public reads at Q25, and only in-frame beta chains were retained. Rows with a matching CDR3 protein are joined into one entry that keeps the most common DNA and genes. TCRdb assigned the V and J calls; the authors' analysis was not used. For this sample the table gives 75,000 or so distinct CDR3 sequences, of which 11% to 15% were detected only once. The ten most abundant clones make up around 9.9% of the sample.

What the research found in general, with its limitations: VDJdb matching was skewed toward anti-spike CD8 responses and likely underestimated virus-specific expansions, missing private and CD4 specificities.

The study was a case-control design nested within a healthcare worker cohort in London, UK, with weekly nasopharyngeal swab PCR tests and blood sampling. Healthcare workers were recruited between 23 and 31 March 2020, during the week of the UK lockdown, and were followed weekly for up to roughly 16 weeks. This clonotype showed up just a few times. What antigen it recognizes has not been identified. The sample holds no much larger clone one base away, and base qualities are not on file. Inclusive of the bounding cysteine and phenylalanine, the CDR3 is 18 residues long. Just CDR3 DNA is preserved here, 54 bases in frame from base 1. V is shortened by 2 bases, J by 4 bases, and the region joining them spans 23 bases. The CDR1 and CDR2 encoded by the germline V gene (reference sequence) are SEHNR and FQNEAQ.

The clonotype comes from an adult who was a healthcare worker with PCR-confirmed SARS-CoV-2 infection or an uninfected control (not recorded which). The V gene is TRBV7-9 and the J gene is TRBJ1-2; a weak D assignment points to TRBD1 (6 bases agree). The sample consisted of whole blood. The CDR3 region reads CASSLTPQGSGFAYGYTF. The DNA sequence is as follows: TGTGCCAGCAGCTTAACCCCACAGGGTTCAGGGTTTGCCTATGGCTACACCTTC.